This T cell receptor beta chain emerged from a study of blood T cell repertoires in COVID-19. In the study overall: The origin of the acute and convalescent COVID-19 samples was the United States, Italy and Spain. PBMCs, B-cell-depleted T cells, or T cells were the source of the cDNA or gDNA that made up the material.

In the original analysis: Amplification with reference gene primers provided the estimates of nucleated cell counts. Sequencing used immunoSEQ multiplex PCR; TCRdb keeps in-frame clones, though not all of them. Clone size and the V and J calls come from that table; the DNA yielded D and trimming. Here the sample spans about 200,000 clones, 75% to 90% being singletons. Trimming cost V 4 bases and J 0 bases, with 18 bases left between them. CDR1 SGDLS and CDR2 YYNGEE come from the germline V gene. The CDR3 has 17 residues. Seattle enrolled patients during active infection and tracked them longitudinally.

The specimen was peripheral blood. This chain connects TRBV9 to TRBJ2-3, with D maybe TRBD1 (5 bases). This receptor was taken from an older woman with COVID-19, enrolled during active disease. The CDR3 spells CASSPSGHVFSTDTQYF. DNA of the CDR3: TGTGCCAGCAGCCCCTCCGGACACGTTTTTAGCACAGATACGCAGTATTTT.